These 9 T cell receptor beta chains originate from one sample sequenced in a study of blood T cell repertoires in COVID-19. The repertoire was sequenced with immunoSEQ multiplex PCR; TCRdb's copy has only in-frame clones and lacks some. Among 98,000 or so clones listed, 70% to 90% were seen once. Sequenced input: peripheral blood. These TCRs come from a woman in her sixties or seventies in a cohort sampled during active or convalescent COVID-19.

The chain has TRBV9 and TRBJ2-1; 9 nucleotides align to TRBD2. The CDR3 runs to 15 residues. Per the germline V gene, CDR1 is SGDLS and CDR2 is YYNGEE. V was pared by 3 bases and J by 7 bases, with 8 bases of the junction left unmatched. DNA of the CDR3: TGTGCCAGCAGCGCCCCTCAAGCGGGAGGAAATGAGCAGTTCTTC. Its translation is CASSAPQAGGNEQFF. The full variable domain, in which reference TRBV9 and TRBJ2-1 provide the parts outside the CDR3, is DSGVTQTPKHLITATGQRVTLRCSPRSGDLSVYWYQQSLDQGLQFLIQYYNGEERAKGNILERFSAQQFPDLHSELNLSSLELGDSALYFCASSAPQAGGNEQFFGPGTRLTVL.

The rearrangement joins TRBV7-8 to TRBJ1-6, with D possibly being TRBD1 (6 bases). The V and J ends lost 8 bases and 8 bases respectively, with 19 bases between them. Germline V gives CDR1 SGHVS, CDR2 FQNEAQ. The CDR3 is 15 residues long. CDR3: CASRRAGRGDSPLHF. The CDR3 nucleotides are TGTGCCAGCCGACGGGCTGGCAGGGGTGATTCACCCCTCCACTTT. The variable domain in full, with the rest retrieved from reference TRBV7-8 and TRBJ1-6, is GAGVSQSPRYKVAKRGQDVALRCDPISGHVSLFWYQQALGQGPEFLTYFQNEAQLDKSGLPSDRFFAERPEGSVSTLKIQRTQQEDSAVYLCASRRAGRGDSPLHFGNGTRLTVT.

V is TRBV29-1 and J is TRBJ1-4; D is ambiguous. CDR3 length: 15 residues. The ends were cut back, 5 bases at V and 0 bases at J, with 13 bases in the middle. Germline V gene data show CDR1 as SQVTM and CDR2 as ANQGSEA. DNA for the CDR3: TGCAGCGTTCTACCGGGAGGGTCAACTAATGAAAAACTGTTTTTT. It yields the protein CSVLPGGSTNEKLFF.

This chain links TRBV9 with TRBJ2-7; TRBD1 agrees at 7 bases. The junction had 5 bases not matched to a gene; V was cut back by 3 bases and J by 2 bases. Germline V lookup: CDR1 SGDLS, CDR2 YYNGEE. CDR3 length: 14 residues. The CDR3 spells CASSAGDRAYEQYF. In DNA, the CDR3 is TGTGCCAGCAGCGCCGGGGACAGAGCCTACGAGCAGTACTTC.

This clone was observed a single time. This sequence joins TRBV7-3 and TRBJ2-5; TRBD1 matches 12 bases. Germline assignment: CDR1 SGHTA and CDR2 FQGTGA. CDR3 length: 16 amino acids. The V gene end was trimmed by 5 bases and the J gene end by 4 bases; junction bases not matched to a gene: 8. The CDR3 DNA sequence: TGTGCCAGCAGCCCGGGGGACAGGGGGCTTGGAGAGACCCAGTACTTC. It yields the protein CASSPGDRGLGETQYF.

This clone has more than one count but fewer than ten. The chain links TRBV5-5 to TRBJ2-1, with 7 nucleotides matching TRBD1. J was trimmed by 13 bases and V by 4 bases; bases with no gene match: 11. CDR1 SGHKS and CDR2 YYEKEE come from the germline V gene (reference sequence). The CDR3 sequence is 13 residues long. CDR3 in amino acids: CASSPPDRPQQFF. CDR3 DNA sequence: TGTGCCAGCAGCCCTCCGGACAGGCCCCAACAGTTCTTC.

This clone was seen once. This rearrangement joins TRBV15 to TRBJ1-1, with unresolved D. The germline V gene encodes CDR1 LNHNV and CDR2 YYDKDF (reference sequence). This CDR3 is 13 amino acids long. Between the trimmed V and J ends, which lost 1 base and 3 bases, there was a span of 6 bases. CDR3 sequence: CATSRVRDTEAFF. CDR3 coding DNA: TGTGCCACCAGCAGAGTGCGGGACACTGAAGCTTTCTTT.

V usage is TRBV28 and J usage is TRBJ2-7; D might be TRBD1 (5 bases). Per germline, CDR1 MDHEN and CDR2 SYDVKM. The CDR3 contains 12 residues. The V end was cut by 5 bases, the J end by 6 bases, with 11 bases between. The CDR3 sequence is CASSLAGFEQYF. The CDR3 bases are TGTGCCAGCAGTCTGGCAGGGTTCGAGCAGTACTTC.

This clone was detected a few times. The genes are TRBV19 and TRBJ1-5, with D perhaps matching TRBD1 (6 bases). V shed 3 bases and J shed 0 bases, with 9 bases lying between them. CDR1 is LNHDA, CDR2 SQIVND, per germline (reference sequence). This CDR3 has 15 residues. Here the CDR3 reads CASSIGQPSNQPQHF. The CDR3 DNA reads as TGTGCCAGTAGTATCGGACAGCCTAGCAATCAGCCCCAGCATTTT. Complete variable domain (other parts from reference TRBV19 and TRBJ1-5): DGGITQSPKYLFRKEGQNVTLSCEQNLNHDAMYWYRQDPGQGLRLIYYSQIVNDFQKGDIAEGYSVSREKKESFPLTVTSAQKNPTAFYLCASSIGQPSNQPQHFGDGTRLSIL.